One T cell receptor beta chain is described in this entry. This specimen comes from a study of long-term antiretroviral therapy in people with HIV. The assay, immunoSEQ v3.0, was run at survey level. Libraries were prepared by immunoSEQ multiplex PCR; TCRdb keeps only in-frame clonotypes and omits some of them. Of around 40,000 clones detected, about 86% appear once; the ten largest clones hold 3.5% to 5%. The V end lost 5 bases, the J end lost 0 bases, and 14 bases lay between the germline ends. This CDR3 region has 15 residues. In germline, CDR1 is SGHAT, CDR2 FQNNGV. The material sequenced was unsorted PBMCs, taken just before starting antiretroviral therapy. The TCR comes from a woman aged 18-29 years with HIV. The chain employs TRBV11-2 and TRBJ2-7; TRBD2 might be the D (6 bases). The CDR3 is CASSEGLAISYEQYF. In DNA form, the CDR3 reads TGTGCCAGCAGCGAGGGACTTGCCATCTCCTACGAGCAGTACTTC.